This TCR beta chain was sequenced for a study of cytomegalovirus exposure and HLA in healthy donors. Germline CDR1 reads MDHEN; CDR2 reads SYDVKM. After removal of 6 bases from V and 1 base from J, the junction contained 17 bases not matched to a gene. The CDR3 sequence is 19 residues long. Researchers ran the PCR with 60 Vbeta and 13 Jbeta primers. Sequencing was performed with immunoSEQ multiplex PCR; in TCRdb, only in-frame clones are kept and a portion is missing. The sample shows approximately 190,000 clones, 80% to 90% of them seen only once. The chain joins TRBV28 to TRBJ2-5; 10 bases are a match to TRBD1. The sequence was collected from a young man in good health and CMV-seronegative. Sequences were obtained from PBMCs. The CDR3 DNA follows: TGTGCCAGCAGCGACCAACCAGGGGGACAGGGGCCGACCCAAGAGACCCAGTACTTC. Protein: CASSDQPGGQGPTQETQYF.